The rows below give T cell receptor beta chains drawn from one sample of a study of T cell responses to AZD1222 COVID-19 vaccine. The data were produced by immunoSEQ multiplex PCR, yet TCRdb's version contains in-frame clones alone and is incomplete. The repertoire holds 100,000 to 120,000 clones, with 86% as singletons. This material consisted of peripheral blood, taken on day 0 of AZD1222 vaccination. The receptors originated from an adult in good health. The CDR3 runs from the conserved cysteine through the conserved F or W. The D gene is left open where the match is weak. Part of the rows lack a size; the others show once, few, many or a class for expanded clones.

D,size,J,V,CDR3,DNA
TRBD2,.,TRBJ2-1,TRBV3-1/TRBV3-2,CASSQELAGADNEQFF,TGTGCCAGCAGCCAGGAACTAGCGGGGGCCGACAATGAGCAGTTCTTC
TRBD1,.,TRBJ2-7,TRBV6-6,CASSYWQGADEQYF,TGTGCCAGCAGTTACTGGCAGGGGGCGGACGAGCAGTACTTC
.,.,TRBJ1-3,TRBV5-1,CASSLVGAAYGNTIYF,TGCGCCAGCAGCTTGGTAGGGGCAGCTTACGGAAACACCATATATTTT
.,.,TRBJ2-7,TRBV7-9,CASSLAGPEQYF,TGTGCCAGCAGCTTAGCCGGGCCCGAGCAGTACTTC
.,.,TRBJ1-4,TRBV2,CASRSFLDEKLFF,TGTGCCAGCAGGTCGTTCTTGGATGAAAAACTGTTTTTT
.,.,TRBJ1-6,TRBV9,CASSPLRTQGSPLHF,TGTGCCAGCAGCCCCTTACGGACACAGGGTTCACCCCTCCACTTT
.,.,TRBJ2-1,TRBV7-7,CASSLTRYNEQFF,TGTGCCAGCAGCCTAACTAGGTACAATGAGCAGTTCTTC
.,.,TRBJ1-5,TRBV5-8,CASSLRSGGNQPQHF,TGTGCCAGCAGCTTGAGGTCAGGGGGCAATCAGCCCCAGCATTTT
.,few,TRBJ1-2,TRBV30,CAWSVGRIYGYTF,TGTGCCTGGAGTGTTGGCAGGATCTATGGCTACACCTTC
.,once,TRBJ1-5,TRBV6-5,CASSGGSNQPQHF,TGTGCCAGCAGCGGGGGTTCCAATCAGCCCCAGCATTTT
TRBD1,.,TRBJ1-2,TRBV30,CAWGDRALYGYTF,TGTGCCTGGGGGGACAGGGCCCTCTATGGCTACACCTTC
TRBD1,.,TRBJ1-2,TRBV19,CASSIARDRGYFGYTF,TGTGCCAGTAGTATAGCCCGGGACAGGGGGTATTTTGGCTACACCTTC
.,.,TRBJ1-1,TRBV4-3,CASSQDGPAWAFF,TGCGCCAGCAGCCAAGATGGCCCCGCGTGGGCTTTCTTT
TRBD2,.,TRBJ2-3,TRBV28,CASGLASGGDTDTQYF,TGTGCCAGCGGCCTAGCTAGCGGGGGGGACACAGATACGCAGTATTTT
.,.,TRBJ2-3,TRBV3-1/TRBV3-2,CASSHPGANMYTQYF,TGTGCCAGCAGCCACCCGGGGGCGAACATGTATACGCAGTATTTT
TRBD1,.,TRBJ2-2,TRBV9,CASRSQGRTGELFF,TGTGCCAGCCGATCACAGGGGAGAACCGGGGAGCTGTTTTTT
TRBD1,.,TRBJ1-1,TRBV4-2,CASSPKVGQGADTEAFF,TGTGCCAGCAGCCCTAAAGTGGGACAGGGGGCTGACACTGAAGCTTTCTTT
.,.,TRBJ1-2,TRBV4-3,CASSQDLLGGYTF,TGCGCCAGCAGCCAAGACCTCCTTGGGGGCTACACCTTC
.,.,TRBJ2-3,TRBV19,CASSIELSDTQYF,TGTGCCAGTAGTATAGAATTGTCAGATACGCAGTATTTT
TRBD1,.,TRBJ1-2,TRBV6-5,CATNLDRGSGYTF,TGTGCCACCAACCTCGACAGGGGTAGTGGCTACACCTTC
TRBD2,.,TRBJ2-3,TRBV5-4,CASRFRIAGGQDTQYF,TGTGCCAGCAGATTTAGAATAGCGGGGGGGCAAGATACGCAGTATTTT
.,.,TRBJ1-4,TRBV5-4,CASSWRQGGNEKLFF,TGTGCCAGCAGCTGGCGGCAGGGTGGAAATGAAAAACTGTTTTTT
TRBD1,.,TRBJ2-2,TRBV3-1/TRBV3-2,CASSLRDRGAFNTGELFF,TGTGCCAGCAGCCTCCGGGACAGGGGCGCTTTCAACACCGGGGAGCTGTTTTTT
.,once,TRBJ2-4,TRBV15,CATSRESGPDSF,TGTGCCACCAGCAGAGAATCGGGACCGGATAGCTTC
.,few,TRBJ2-7,TRBV30,CAWSARTDHEQYF,TGTGCCTGGAGCGCTAGGACAGACCACGAGCAGTACTTC
TRBD1,once,TRBJ1-1,TRBV19,CASSIQGVNTEAFF,TGTGCCAGTAGTATACAGGGGGTGAACACTGAAGCTTTCTTT
.,.,TRBJ1-2,TRBV5-4,CASSLGAGDGYTF,TGTGCCAGCAGCTTGGGGGCGGGGGATGGCTACACCTTC
TRBD1,.,TRBJ2-7,TRBV6-1,CASSEAAGGSYEQYF,TGTGCCAGCAGTGAGGCGGCAGGGGGCTCCTACGAGCAGTACTTC
TRBD2,once,TRBJ2-2,TRBV9,CASSLIAGLRTGELFF,TGTGCCAGCAGCCTAATAGCGGGCCTAAGGACCGGGGAGCTGTTTTTT
.,once,TRBJ2-2,TRBV6-5,CASKTLNTGELFF,TGTGCCAGCAAGACACTGAACACCGGGGAGCTGTTTTTT
TRBD1,.,TRBJ1-5,TRBV28,CASRAGDRGFQPQHF,TGTGCCAGCAGAGCGGGGGACAGGGGGTTTCAGCCCCAGCATTTT
.,.,TRBJ2-1,TRBV7-2,CASSPGYNEQFF,TGTGCCAGCAGCCCTGGGTACAATGAGCAGTTCTTC
.,.,TRBJ1-5,TRBV5-6,CASSSWGGRSNQPQHF,TGTGCCAGCAGCTCGTGGGGGGGTCGGAGCAATCAGCCCCAGCATTTT
.,few,TRBJ1-4,TRBV10-3,CAISELPGEGEKLFF,TGTGCCATCAGTGAGCTCCCGGGAGAAGGGGAAAAACTGTTTTTT
.,.,TRBJ1-3,TRBV15,CATSREGGSGNTIYF,TGTGCCACCAGCAGAGAGGGCGGCTCTGGAAACACCATATATTTT
.,.,TRBJ1-2,TRBV6-5,CASSYLPGKQNYGYTF,TGTGCCAGCAGTTACCTCCCCGGGAAACAGAACTATGGCTACACCTTC
.,.,TRBJ2-7,TRBV7-9,CASSPQTGSWYEQYF,TGTGCCAGCAGCCCACAGACAGGCTCCTGGTACGAGCAGTACTTC
.,.,TRBJ1-1,TRBV7-8,CASSPLRGEGPTSEAFF,TGTGCCAGCAGCCCCCTTAGGGGTGAGGGCCCAACATCTGAAGCTTTCTTT
TRBD1,.,TRBJ1-1,TRBV9,CASSAGTGGNTEAFF,TGTGCCAGCAGCGCTGGGACAGGGGGGAACACTGAAGCTTTCTTT
TRBD1,.,TRBJ2-1,TRBV5-1,CASSSGTGGNEQFF,TGCGCCAGCAGCTCCGGGACAGGGGGTAATGAGCAGTTCTTC
TRBD2,.,TRBJ2-2,TRBV3-1/TRBV3-2,CASSQRSSGGPTRFTGELFF,TGTGCCAGCAGCCAAAGGTCTAGCGGGGGCCCAACCCGATTTACCGGGGAGCTGTTTTTT
TRBD1,.,TRBJ1-2,TRBV5-1,CASSLEETGLYGYTF,TGCGCCAGCAGCCTCGAAGAGACAGGGCTCTATGGCTACACCTTC
TRBD1,.,TRBJ1-2,TRBV19,CASRTGTNYGYTF,TGTGCCAGTAGGACAGGGACAAACTATGGCTACACCTTC
.,.,TRBJ1-1,TRBV6-5,CASSPDIGQHFF,TGTGCCAGCAGCCCCGACATAGGCCAGCATTTCTTT
.,.,TRBJ2-6,TRBV9,CASSEVSGANVLTF,TGTGCCAGCAGCGAGGTGTCGGGGGCCAACGTCCTGACTTTC